These T cell receptor beta chains were read from a single sample in a study of cytomegalovirus exposure and HLA in healthy donors. Sequenced by immunoSEQ multiplex PCR; TCRdb stores in-frame clones only, minus some. The sample lists 150,000 to 200,000 clones; around 76% were seen once. Sequencing used PBMCs. The receptors here all came from a man in his thirties or forties in good health and CMV-seronegative. Both conserved end residues are part of each CDR3. The D gene is left open where the match is weak. Rows may omit the clone size; those that give it use once, few, many or a size class.

j_call d_call v_call clone_size cdr3_nt cdr3_aa
TRBJ1-2 TRBD1 TRBV6-6 once TGTGCCAGCATGAAGCCGGGGGACAGGGCTAACTATGGCTACACCTTC CASMKPGDRANYGYTF
TRBJ2-3 TRBD2 TRBV5-1 . TGCGCCAGCAGCAATAAACCAGCGGGAGAGGATACGCAGTATTTT CASSNKPAGEDTQYF
TRBJ2-1 . TRBV6-5 once TGTGCCAGCAGGCTTGGGGCGACCCATAACAATGAGCAGTTCTTC CASRLGATHNNEQFF
TRBJ1-2 TRBD1 TRBV9 . TGTGCCAGCAGCGACGACAGGGGGCTTAAAGGCTACACCTTC CASSDDRGLKGYTF
TRBJ2-7 TRBD1 TRBV11-2 . TGTGCCAGCAGCCCCGGGACAGGGAACTCCTACGAGCAGTACTTC CASSPGTGNSYEQYF
TRBJ2-2 TRBD1 TRBV2 . TGTGCCAGCAGTAGGGACAGGGTGAGCACCGGGGAGCTGTTTTTT CASSRDRVSTGELFF
TRBJ2-3 TRBD2 TRBV7-2 . TGTGCCAGCAGCGGGGGACTAGCGGGAGGGCTTTCGCAAGATACGCAGTATTTT CASSGGLAGGLSQDTQYF
TRBJ2-7 TRBD2 TRBV13 . TGTGCCAGCAGCGCCCTAGCGGGAGTCGGGGAGCAGTACTTC CASSALAGVGEQYF
TRBJ1-2 . TRBV19 once TGTGCCAGTAGGGAACGACAGGATCCTTTCGGCTACACCTTC CASRERQDPFGYTF
TRBJ2-1 TRBD2 TRBV10-2 . TGCGCCAGCAGATTACCGGGAGGGAGGAATGAGCAGTTCTTC CASRLPGGRNEQFF
TRBJ2-7 TRBD1 TRBV27 . TGTGCCAGCAGTTTTCCCGGGACAGGGACCTCCGAGCAGTACTTC CASSFPGTGTSEQYF
TRBJ2-1 TRBD2 TRBV7-2 once TGTGCCAGCAGTCGAAGGTCTCCTAGCGGAACCAATGAGCAGTTCTTC CASSRRSPSGTNEQFF
TRBJ1-6 . TRBV30 . TGTGCCTGGAGCTCGACAGGCCAGTGGGCACCCCTCCACTTT CAWSSTGQWAPLHF
TRBJ1-5 . TRBV10-3 once TGTGCCATCAGTGAGACAAGGGCCAGGGGCAATCAGCCCCAGCATTTT CAISETRARGNQPQHF
TRBJ2-3 . TRBV7-9 . TGTGCCAGCAGCTTTCAGGGAACAGATACGCAGTATTTT CASSFQGTDTQYF
TRBJ2-3 TRBD1 TRBV10-3 . TGTGCCATCAGCCTCGACAGGGCCACAGATACGCAGTATTTT CAISLDRATDTQYF
TRBJ2-7 TRBD1 TRBV25-1 . TGTGCCAGCGGAGGACAGGGCTACGAGCAGTACTTC CASGGQGYEQYF
TRBJ2-7 TRBD2 TRBV28 . TGTGCCAGCAGTTTGGGGGCTAGCGGGTCCCTTACCTACGAGCAGTACTTC CASSLGASGSLTYEQYF
TRBJ2-6 . TRBV7-9 once TGTGCCAGCAGCTTCTCCTCTGGGGCCAACGTCCTGACTTTC CASSFSSGANVLTF
TRBJ1-4 TRBD1 TRBV4-1 . TGCGCCAGCAGCCAAGTGGGACAGGGTAGGGGCACCTTGGCTAATGAAAAACTGTTTTTT CASSQVGQGRGTLANEKLFF
TRBJ1-2 . TRBV29-1 . TGCAGCGTTGAGGGTACAGGCCCCTTTAAAGCTAACTATGGCTACACCTTC CSVEGTGPFKANYGYTF
TRBJ2-7 . TRBV5-1 . TGCGCCAGCACCCCCAGCGGTCGCTCCTACGAGCAGTACTTC CASTPSGRSYEQYF
TRBJ2-1 TRBD2 TRBV7-9 . TGTGCCAGCAGCGCGGCGGGGGGCAGCTCCTACAATGAGCAGTTCTTC CASSAAGGSSYNEQFF
TRBJ2-5 . TRBV20-1 . TGCAGTGCTAGACATCAAGAGACCCAGTACTTC CSARHQETQYF
TRBJ2-5 TRBD2 TRBV4-1 . TGCGCCAGCAGCCAAGAGGGACTAGCGGGAGGGCTTGGGGGAAAGACCCAGTACTTC CASSQEGLAGGLGGKTQYF
TRBJ2-7 . TRBV7-9 . TGTGCCAGCAGCTTAACTAGTTACGAGCAGTACTTC CASSLTSYEQYF
TRBJ2-7 . TRBV6-5 . TGTGCCAGCAGTTACTCTAGCCCGCTTGGCGAGCAGTACTTC CASSYSSPLGEQYF
TRBJ1-2 . TRBV6-1 . TGTGCCAGCAGGCGACAGGACTATGGCTACACCTTC CASRRQDYGYTF
TRBJ2-7 TRBD1 TRBV5-1 . TGCGCCAGCAGCTCCGGGACAGGGGGGTATAGCGGAAACTTC CASSSGTGGYSGNF
TRBJ1-2 . TRBV6-1 . TGTGCCAGCTTTGAAGCAGGGGACTATGGCTACACCTTC CASFEAGDYGYTF
TRBJ1-1 . TRBV28 . TGTGCCAGCAGTACCTCCTATCGGGGATGGGACACTGAAGCTTTCTTT CASSTSYRGWDTEAFF
TRBJ2-1 TRBD1 TRBV29-1 . TGCAGCATAGGGACAGCGAATTCCTACAATGAGCAGTTCTTC CSIGTANSYNEQFF
TRBJ1-4 . TRBV28 . TGTGCCAGCAGTTTAGCGTCGTTGGGGGGGGAGTATGAAAAACTGTTTTTT CASSLASLGGEYEKLFF
TRBJ2-3 . TRBV6-1 . TGTGCCAGCAGGCACATAAGCACAGATACGCAGTATTTT CASRHISTDTQYF
TRBJ2-7 . TRBV28 . TGTGCCAGCAGTTTCGACTATACCTACGAGCAGTACTTC CASSFDYTYEQYF